A single sample gave rise to the 29 T cell receptor beta chains below, sequenced in a study of cytomegalovirus exposure and HLA in healthy donors. 13 Jbeta primers and 60 Vbeta primers were used for the PCR. Data came from immunoSEQ multiplex PCR; TCRdb stores just in-frame clones and leaves some out. The data show 270,000 or so clones, 86% seen once. Sample: PBMCs. The receptors here all came from a man aged 40-49 years in good health and CMV-seropositive.

The rearrangement links TRBV28 to TRBJ2-7, with D possibly matching TRBD2 (7 bases). Germline V CDR1 and CDR2: MDHEN, SYDVKM. V lost 6 bases, J lost 3 bases, and 18 bases lay in between. The length of the CDR3 is 15 residues. In DNA, the CDR3 is TGTGCCAGCAGCCTCGGGGGGCTCGTCGTCTACGAGCAGTACTTC. It specifies CASSLGGLVVYEQYF.

This chain uses TRBV28 with TRBJ1-5, with a possible D match to TRBD1 (5 bases). Trimming took off 2 bases at V and 0 bases at J, with 14 bases between the two ends. The CDR3 covers 17 residues. Germline V gene data show CDR1 as MDHEN and CDR2 as SYDVKM. This CDR3 reads CASSLPDRSYSNQPQHF. As DNA, the CDR3 is TGTGCCAGCAGTTTACCAGACAGAAGTTATAGCAATCAGCCCCAGCATTTT. Combining the CDR3 with reference TRBV28 and TRBJ1-5 gives the whole variable domain DVKVTQSSRYLVKRTGEKVFLECVQDMDHENMFWYRQDPGLGLRLIYFSYDVKMKEKGDIPEGYSVSREKKERFSLILESASTNQTSMYLCASSLPDRSYSNQPQHFGDGTRLSIL.

The rearrangement links TRBV19 to TRBJ2-5, with 9 bases lining up with TRBD2. J gave up 5 bases and V 4 bases, and 5 bases lay outside the gene matches. CDR3 length: 14 residues. Germline V gene sequence: CDR1 LNHDA, CDR2 SQIVND (reference sequence). CDR3 protein: CASSTGLASETQYF. As DNA, the CDR3 is TGTGCCAGTAGTACGGGACTAGCCTCCGAGACCCAGTACTTC.

J is TRBJ2-1 and V is TRBV19; 7 positions agree with TRBD1. There are 13 residues in the CDR3. J lost 4 bases, V lost 3 bases, and 0 bases had no gene match. Germline V gives CDR1 LNHDA, CDR2 SQIVND (reference sequence). CDR3 in amino acids: CASSMGQYNEQFF. In nucleotides, the CDR3 is TGTGCCAGTAGTATGGGACAGTACAATGAGCAGTTCTTC.

The chain joins TRBV14 to TRBJ2-1; TRBD2 agrees at 10 bases. This CDR3 is 15 amino acids long. J was trimmed by 9 bases and V by 1 base; bases with no gene match: 6. Germline V lookup: CDR1 SGHDN, CDR2 FVKESK. The CDR3 DNA sequence: TGTGCCAGCAGCCAAGGCCTAGCGGGAGTGTTTGAGCAGTTCTTC. The encoded protein is CASSQGLAGVFEQFF.

V and J are TRBV19 and TRBJ1-6; D not certain. CDR3 length: 13 residues. Trimming removed 3 bases at V and 12 bases at J, with 12 bases between. Germline CDR1 reads LNHDA; CDR2 reads SQIVND (reference sequence). In DNA form, the CDR3 reads TGTGCCAGTAGTATTGGCCCCCGAGGACCCCTCCACTTT. Translated: CASSIGPRGPLHF.

The rearrangement joins TRBV27 to TRBJ2-7; 11 bases match TRBD2. The germline CDR1 and CDR2 sequences are MNHEY and SMNVEV (reference sequence). CDR3 length: 17 amino acids. V lost 7 bases and J lost 7; bases outside the gene matches: 18. The CDR3 loop is CASIHRGVAGGFWEQYF. In DNA, the CDR3 is TGTGCCAGCATTCACAGGGGAGTAGCGGGAGGGTTCTGGGAGCAGTACTTC.

This clone was observed a few times. V and J are TRBV4-1 and TRBJ1-1, with 7 bases matching TRBD1. The ends lost 3 bases at V and 5 bases at J; junction bases unmatched: 9. CDR3 length equals 15 residues. The germline V gene encodes CDR1 MGHRA and CDR2 YSYEKL. CDR3 residues: CASSQAYRGRTEAFF. The CDR3 DNA reads as TGCGCCAGCAGCCAGGCATACAGGGGTCGGACTGAAGCTTTCTTT.

The chain is built from TRBV25-1 and TRBJ2-7; tentatively, D is TRBD1 (6 bases). The CDR3 runs to 14 residues. Trimming shortened V by 4 bases and J by 5 bases, and 15 bases separated the two germline ends. Germline assignment: CDR1 MGHDK and CDR2 SYGVNS. The CDR3 bases are TGTGCCAGCAGTGTAACAGGGTATCAGGACGAGCAGTACTTC. Its translation: CASSVTGYQDEQYF.

The rearrangement joins TRBV7-9 to TRBJ2-5; weak D call: TRBD1 (6 bases). The V gene's germline CDR1 is SEHNR and CDR2 FQNEAQ (reference sequence). The CDR3 totals 14 residues. Trimming pared 2 bases from V and 7 bases from J, leaving 14 bases between. CDR3 nucleotide sequence: TGTGCCAGCAGCTTATCAGGGGCGCGGGTGACCCAGTACTTC. This codes for CASSLSGARVTQYF.

The V and J genes are TRBV27 and TRBJ2-5; D unclear. Gene TRBJ2-7 matches the end of the DNA better, so the J call may be wrong. CDR3 length: 13 residues. Germline loops: CDR1 MNHEY, CDR2 SMNVEV (reference sequence). CDR3 nucleotides: TGTGCCAGCAGTTTATCGGTCCCCTACGAGCAGTACTTC. It translates to CASSLSVPYEQYF.

This chain connects TRBV6-6 to TRBJ2-7; 9 nucleotides agree with TRBD2. The CDR3 runs to 14 residues. Germline-derived CDR1 and CDR2 are MNHNY and SVGAGI (reference sequence). Losses at the gene ends were 9 bases for V and 3 bases for J; bases not matched to a gene: 9. Written as DNA, the CDR3 is TGTGCCAGTACGACCGGGACTAGCCGCTACGAGCAGTACTTC. It translates to CASTTGTSRYEQYF.

This rearrangement joins TRBV11-2 to TRBJ2-7, with D tentatively TRBD1 (6 bases). Germline CDR1 reads SGHAT; CDR2 reads FQNNGV. V was trimmed by 5 bases and J by 3 bases, leaving 26 bases between them. The CDR3 loop spans 18 amino acids. The CDR3 DNA sequence: TGTGCCAGCAGCATCGTTGGTAGGGTAGCAGGGGTTATCTACGAGCAGTACTTC. It is translated as CASSIVGRVAGVIYEQYF.

Only one count was recorded for this clone. The chain uses TRBV6-1 and TRBJ1-5; the match to TRBD1 covers 7 bases. Germline V CDR1 and CDR2: MNHNS, SASEGT. With V trimmed by 3 bases and J by 6 bases, 8 bases remained unmatched. The CDR3 length is 15 residues. In DNA form, the CDR3 reads TGTGCCAGCAGTGATCTTAGCAGGGGGGTTCAGCCCCAGCATTTT. It specifies CASSDLSRGVQPQHF.

The chain has TRBV6-6 and TRBJ2-7; 10 bases are shared with TRBD1. This CDR3 spans 14 amino acids. V lost 7 bases and J lost 3; bases outside the gene matches: 6. From germline, CDR1 is MNHNY and CDR2 SVGAGI (reference sequence). DNA of the CDR3: TGTGCCAGCACCCAGGACAGGGGGTACTACGAGCAGTACTTC. Its translation: CASTQDRGYYEQYF.

The chain combines TRBV7-2 with TRBJ2-1, with 10 bases lining up with TRBD2. V gave up 3 bases and J gave up 10 bases; unmatched junction bases: 9. Per the germline V gene, CDR1 is SGHTA and CDR2 is FQGNSA. CDR3 size: 15 residues. DNA of the CDR3: TGTGCCAGCAGCTTTCTAGCGGGAGTAGGTGGCGAGCAGTTCTTC. Translating gives CASSFLAGVGGEQFF. Together with reference TRBV7-2 and TRBJ2-1, the CDR3 gives the full variable domain: GAGVSQSPSNKVTEKGKDVELRCDPISGHTALYWYRQSLGQGLEFLIYFQGNSAPDKSGLPSDRFSAERTGGSVSTLTIQRTQQEDSAVYLCASSFLAGVGGEQFFGPGTRLTVL.

The V and J genes are TRBV2 and TRBJ2-1, with TRBD2 matching 7 bases. Germline V CDR1 and CDR2: SNHLY, FYNNEI. CDR3 length: 12 amino acids. V was pared by 8 bases and J by 6 bases, with 4 bases of the junction left unmatched. CDR3: CASGWGGNEQFF. As DNA, the CDR3 is TGTGCCAGCGGGTGGGGGGGCAATGAGCAGTTCTTC.

This CDR3 reads CASRGSGLASTNEQFF. CDR3 bases: TGCGCCAGCAGGGGGTCTGGGCTAGCGTCCACAAATGAGCAGTTCTTC. The chain is built from TRBV5-1 and TRBJ2-1; perhaps TRBD2 as D (6 bases). Trimming shortened V by 5 bases and J by 7 bases, and 22 bases separated the two germline ends. There are 16 residues in the CDR3. CDR1 SGHRS and CDR2 YFSETQ come from the germline V gene.

The CDR3 sequence is CASSQGLAGSDEQYF. The DNA of the CDR3 is TGCGCCAGCAGCCAGGGACTAGCGGGATCAGACGAGCAGTACTTC. The chain is built from TRBV4-1 and TRBJ2-7; TRBD2 matches at 13 bases. The CDR3 runs 15 residues. Germline V gene data show CDR1 as MGHRA and CDR2 as YSYEKL. Trimming cost V 3 bases and J 5 bases; bases outside gene matches: 4.

J is TRBJ2-5 and V is TRBV28, with 8 bases aligning to TRBD2. V lost 1 base, J lost 1 base, and 2 bases stayed unmatched. Germline lookup yields CDR1 MDHEN and CDR2 SYDVKM. The CDR3 totals 15 residues. DNA for the CDR3: TGTGCCAGCAGTTTATACGGGAGGGCCCAAGAGACCCAGTACTTC. Its protein product is CASSLYGRAQETQYF.

V and J are TRBV4-1 and TRBJ2-1; maybe TRBD2 (6 bases). This CDR3 comprises 15 residues. Looked up from germline, CDR1 is MGHRA and CDR2 is YSYEKL. V was shortened by 1 base and J by 4 bases, with 11 bases between the two germline ends. CDR3 DNA sequence: TGCGCCAGCAGCCAAGCCCAGCGGGCGTACAATGAGCAGTTCTTC. Its translation is CASSQAQRAYNEQFF.

The rearrangement uses TRBV4-3 and TRBJ2-1; 9 nucleotides match TRBD2. The CDR3 extends over 17 amino acids. The germline gives CDR1 LGHNA, CDR2 YSLEER. V was pared by 0 bases and J by 4 bases, with 7 bases of the junction left unmatched. CDR3: CASSQDQWTSDYNEQFF. CDR3 DNA sequence: TGCGCCAGCAGCCAAGATCAATGGACTAGCGATTACAATGAGCAGTTCTTC.

This rearrangement joins TRBV4-3 to TRBJ2-7; the D is unclear. Germline loops: CDR1 LGHNA, CDR2 YSLEER. CDR3 size: 13 residues. The ends were cut back, 1 base at V and 4 bases at J, with 8 bases in the middle. CDR3: CASSQGAIYEQYF. The CDR3 bases are TGCGCCAGCAGCCAAGGGGCGATTTACGAGCAGTACTTC.

The CDR3 DNA sequence: TGCGCCAGCAGCACCGACAGGGCCAGCGGGGAGCTGTTTTTT. It specifies CASSTDRASGELFF. The rearrangement uses TRBV5-1 and TRBJ2-2; 7 bases agree with TRBD1. Germline-derived CDR1 and CDR2 are SGHRS and YFSETQ. CDR3 length: 14 residues. The J segment lost 7 bases and the V segment lost 4 bases, leaving 7 bases of the junction unmatched.

This clone was recorded once. J is TRBJ1-2 and V is TRBV9; tentative D call: TRBD1 (6 bases). Germline V gene lookup returns CDR1 SGDLS and CDR2 YYNGEE. The CDR3 covers 15 residues. The V end was cut by 0 bases, the J end by 2 bases, with 11 bases between. CDR3 bases: TGTGCCAGCAGCGTAGGACAGGTGGAAAACTATGGCTACACCTTC. This codes for CASSVGQVENYGYTF.

The gene calls are TRBV27 and TRBJ2-1; 10 nucleotides agree with TRBD2. This CDR3 is 11 amino acids long. V lost 6 bases and J lost 15; bases outside the gene matches: 5. Germline CDR1 and CDR2: MNHEY and SMNVEV (reference sequence). The CDR3 protein is CASSPSGGPFF. For the CDR3, the DNA is TGTGCCAGCAGCCCTAGCGGGGGCCCGTTCTTC.

This clone came up once. The gene calls are TRBV28 and TRBJ1-5, with D maybe TRBD1 (5 bases). Trimming took off 6 bases at V and 0 bases at J, with 21 bases between the two ends. This CDR3 spans 18 amino acids. Germline CDR1 and CDR2: MDHEN and SYDVKM. The DNA of the CDR3 is TGTGCCAGCAGACAAATGGGGCAGGGCTTGGATAGCAATCAGCCCCAGCATTTT. Translating gives CASRQMGQGLDSNQPQHF.

The chain links TRBV5-1 to TRBJ1-1, with 9 positions matching TRBD1. The V and J ends lost 2 bases and 0 bases, in that order; junction bases with no gene match: 5. Germline CDR1 is SGHRS and CDR2 is YFSETQ. The CDR3 totals 16 residues. CDR3 bases: TGCGCCAGCAGCTTAGACAGGGGGGAGGTGAACACTGAAGCTTTCTTT. Amino acids: CASSLDRGEVNTEAFF. Looking up the rest from reference TRBV5-1 and TRBJ1-1 gives the full variable domain: KAGVTQTPRYLIKTRGQQVTLSCSPISGHRSVSWYQQTPGQGLQFLFEYFSETQRNKGNFPGRFSGRQFSNSRSEMNVSTLELGDSALYLCASSLDRGEVNTEAFFGQGTRLTVV.

CDR3 residues: CASRPGGGGYGYTF. CDR3 coding DNA: TGTGCCAGCCGCCCCGGGGGGGGAGGATATGGCTACACCTTC. V and J are TRBV28 and TRBJ1-2, with D perhaps matching TRBD1 (5 bases). The germline V and J ends were trimmed by 8 bases and 5 bases, with 18 bases remaining between them. This CDR3 region has 14 residues. Germline values: CDR1 MDHEN, CDR2 SYDVKM.